This T cell receptor beta chain was recorded in a study of T cells after yellow fever vaccination. Study in general: Preparation used SMART-Seq v4 Ultra Low Input for the low-cell-number fractions. Findings of the study overall: Within FACS-sorted repertoires, abundant clonotypes contaminating from the bulk population could be present. Post-booster repertoires contained most primary-vaccination clones again (approximately 95% CD4, around 88% CD8).

Per germline, CDR1 SGHRS and CDR2 YFSETQ. V was cut by 0 bases and J by 0 bases, with 9 bases left in between. The CDR3 is 15 amino acids. It was through 5'RACE template switching that TCR cDNA was made, with a universal primer site and UMIs added. TCRdb passed the 5' RACE reads through MiXCR, listing each CDR3 protein once. The sample lists roughly 400,000 distinct CDR3 sequences, approximately 18% occurring once. About this clonotype itself: Antigen specificity is unknown.

V usage is TRBV5-1 and J usage is TRBJ1-1; D not resolved. This receptor was obtained from a man between 18 and 29 years old who received the YFV17D yellow fever vaccine. The material was PBMCs, obtained before the yellow fever booster vaccination. The CDR3 protein is CASSLVRGMNTEAFF. Written as DNA, the CDR3 is TGCGCCAGCAGCTTGGTTCGGGGAATGAACACTGAAGCTTTCTTT.